Below, 4 T cell receptor beta chains from the same sample are listed, as sequenced in a study of chemoradiotherapy in HPV16-positive cancers. Produced via immunoSEQ multiplex PCR; TCRdb's table is partial and in-frame only. The data hold around 30,000 clones, with about 90% observed a single time. The source was blood, collected from a patient who underwent chemoradiotherapy. Every receptor here comes from a human donor with HPV-associated anogenital cancer.

The chain uses TRBV18 and TRBJ2-7; D not certain. Germline V gives CDR1 KGHSH, CDR2 LQKENI. The CDR3 contains 14 residues. Trimming removed 1 base at V and 6 bases at J, with 13 bases between. CDR3 protein: CASSPQGLVVEQYF. DNA for the CDR3: TGTGCCAGCTCACCACAAGGTCTGGTAGTCGAGCAGTACTTC. The variable domain in full, completed from reference TRBV18 and TRBJ2-7, reads NAGVMQNPRHLVRRRGQEARLRCSPMKGHSHVYWYRQLPEEGLKFMVYLQKENIIDESGMPKERFSAEFPKEGPSILRIQQVVRGDSAAYFCASSPQGLVVEQYFGPGTRLTVT.

V usage is TRBV11-3 and J usage is TRBJ2-3; perhaps TRBD2 as D (6 bases). Germline loops: CDR1 SGHNT, CDR2 YENEEA. V shed 0 bases and J shed 2 bases, with 15 bases lying between them. CDR3 length: 17 residues. Here the CDR3 DNA reads TGTGCCAGCAGCTTAGACTGGGGACTCTTACTCACAGATACGCAGTATTTT. This encodes CASSLDWGLLLTDTQYF. The full variable domain, its missing parts supplied by reference TRBV11-3 and TRBJ2-3, is EAGVVQSPRYKIIEKKQPVAFWCNPISGHNTLYWYLQNLGQGPELLIRYENEEAVDDSQLPKDRFSAERLKGVDSTLKIQPAELGDSAVYLCASSLDWGLLLTDTQYFGPGTRLTVL.

This chain connects TRBV4-3 to TRBJ2-7; D is unresolved. CDR1 and CDR2 from the germline V gene are LGHNA and YSLEER. V shed 1 base and J shed 3 bases, with 10 bases lying between them. The CDR3 loop spans 14 amino acids. The DNA for the CDR3 is TGCGCCAGCAGCCAAGGAGTTGCTAGCTACGAGCAGTACTTC. This gives the protein CASSQGVASYEQYF.

J is TRBJ1-5 and V is TRBV10-1, with D maybe TRBD1 (6 bases). V was clipped by 3 bases and J by 3 bases, with 9 bases between them. Germline V gene sequence: CDR1 WNHNN, CDR2 SYGVQD (reference sequence). The CDR3 loop spans 14 amino acids. The CDR3 region has the DNA TGCGCCAGCAGTGATTCAGGGGTCAATCAGCCCCAGCATTTT. Protein: CASSDSGVNQPQHF.